Listed below are T cell receptor beta chains from one sample, sequenced in a study of cytomegalovirus exposure and HLA in healthy donors. Measured with immunoSEQ multiplex PCR; TCRdb has only the in-frame clones, and not every one. The table shows about 200,000 clones, with about four fifths occurring only once. The specimen was PBMCs. These receptors were taken from a woman between 18 and 30 years old in good health and CMV-seronegative. CDR3s leave out the opening cysteine and the closing phenylalanine or tryptophan. The order of the fields is V gene, J gene, CDR3 protein.

TRBV7-2,TRBJ2-3,ASTPWGLAGVADTQY
TRBV4-3,-,ASSFSGTAYEQY
TRBV4-3,TRBJ1-1,ASSQDRGMGTEAF
TRBV7-2,TRBJ1-2,ASSLAGQGNYGYT
TRBV7-9,TRBJ1-5,SSSSSPRQGSNQPQH
TRBV11-2,TRBJ1-1,ASSLDGMRNTEAF
TRBV5-6,TRBJ1-2,ASSWDRTYGYT
TRBV7-9,TRBJ1-6,ASSLDWQGRDSPLH
TRBV6-5,TRBJ2-1,ASHPGGYNEQF
TRBV27,TRBJ2-3,ASSWGQGADTQY
TRBV5-5,TRBJ1-1,ASSPRTTNTEAF
TRBV10-3,TRBJ2-1,AISAWTSGVAYNEQF
TRBV27,TRBJ2-7,ASSHLGQGATEQY
TRBV19,TRBJ2-1,ASSSPRAGAYNEQF
TRBV7-8,TRBJ2-6,ATDRVLKANVLT
TRBV5-1,TRBJ2-2,ASSLARVTGELF
TRBV7-9,TRBJ2-5,ASSLEIAGEY
TRBV5-1,TRBJ1-3,ASSLSGTGGRNTIY
TRBV9,TRBJ2-3,ASGTSGRAGDTQY
TRBV18,TRBJ1-1,ASSPDTGGTEAF
TRBV6-1,TRBJ1-2,ASSAPRQGFNYGYT
TRBV28,TRBJ2-3,ASSLRPPAGRTDTQY
TRBV11-2,TRBJ2-7,ASSLSPGQGSYEQY
TRBV27,TRBJ2-6,ASSLGLGTSGANVLT
TRBV19,TRBJ2-7,ASSIAGSETYEQY
TRBV10-2,TRBJ2-2,ASSESRGLNTGELF
TRBV11-2,TRBJ1-1,ASRQQQNTEAF
TRBV5-4,TRBJ2-7,ASSLGGAEQY
TRBV4-1,TRBJ2-1,ASSPSAPGTLYNEQF
TRBV6-5,TRBJ2-5,ASSRGQGHRETQY
TRBV10-3,TRBJ2-1,AIRDPGLAGFNEQF
TRBV10-1,TRBJ2-5,ASSEPLLAETQY
TRBV30,TRBJ1-1,AWSGYRGWTEAF
TRBV9,TRBJ1-2,ASSPIPPGWGYT
TRBV30,TRBJ1-6,AWTGVSIISPLH
TRBV6-1,TRBJ2-7,ASSIFSGRAYEQY
TRBV11-2,TRBJ2-1,ASSPGSYNEQF
TRBV28,TRBJ2-1,ASQSASGLSSF
TRBV2,TRBJ2-3,ASRGNPTDTQY
TRBV5-1,TRBJ2-7,ASSLGGSSYEQY
TRBV27,TRBJ1-2,ASSHSLWGGQGGYT
TRBV10-3,TRBJ2-1,AIRGGPMNNEQF
TRBV19,TRBJ2-1,ASSTTSGIEQF
TRBV27,TRBJ1-2,ASSFTGTDYGYT
TRBV7-2,TRBJ1-2,ASSLTGIYGYT
TRBV4-1,TRBJ1-2,ASSHPDRGGLFSGYT
TRBV28,TRBJ1-2,ASRAGQGARGYT
TRBV6-6,TRBJ2-3,ASSVPHRRATDTQY
TRBV4-1,TRBJ2-1,ASSQDVETNEQF
TRBV25-1,TRBJ1-2,ASSLGGYGYT
TRBV5-6,TRBJ2-5,ASSSGKETQY
TRBV2,TRBJ2-4,ASSASRSIQY
TRBV7-9,TRBJ2-7,ASRDSSSYEQY